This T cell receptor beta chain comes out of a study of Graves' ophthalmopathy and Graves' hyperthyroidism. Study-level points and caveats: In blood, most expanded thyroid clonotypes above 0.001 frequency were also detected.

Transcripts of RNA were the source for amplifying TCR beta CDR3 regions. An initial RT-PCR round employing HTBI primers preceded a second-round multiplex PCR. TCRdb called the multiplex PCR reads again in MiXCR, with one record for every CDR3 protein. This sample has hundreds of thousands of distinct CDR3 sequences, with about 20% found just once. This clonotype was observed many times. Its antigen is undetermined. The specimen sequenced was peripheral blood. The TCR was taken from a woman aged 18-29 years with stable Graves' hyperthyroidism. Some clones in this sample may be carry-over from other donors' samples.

CDR3 sequence reads: CSVVGARTEAFF. DNA for the CDR3: TGCAGCGTTGTAGGGGCGCGGACTGAAGCTTTCTTT. V and J are TRBV29-1 and TRBJ1-1; D is perhaps TRBD1 (5 bases). This CDR3 has 12 residues. Germline CDR1 reads SQVTM; CDR2 reads ANQGSEA. Trimming took 4 bases from V and 5 from J, leaving 11 bases between them. Full variable domain (remainder filled in from reference TRBV29-1 and TRBJ1-1): SAVISQKPSRDICQRGTSLTIQCQVDSQVTMMFWYRQQPGQSLTLIATANQGSEATYESGFVIDKFPISRPNLTFSTLTVSNMSPEDSSIYLCSVVGARTEAFFGQGTRLTVV.